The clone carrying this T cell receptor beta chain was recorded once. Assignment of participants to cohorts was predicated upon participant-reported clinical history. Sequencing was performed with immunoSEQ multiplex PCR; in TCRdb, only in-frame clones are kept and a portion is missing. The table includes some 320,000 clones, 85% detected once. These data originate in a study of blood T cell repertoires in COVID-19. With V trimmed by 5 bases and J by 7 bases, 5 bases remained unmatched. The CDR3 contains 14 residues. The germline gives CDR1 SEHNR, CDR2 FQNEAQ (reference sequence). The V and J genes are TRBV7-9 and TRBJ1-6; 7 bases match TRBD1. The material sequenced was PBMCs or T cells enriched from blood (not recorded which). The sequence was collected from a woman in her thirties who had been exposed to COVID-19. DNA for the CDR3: TGTGCCAGCAGCACAACAGGGGCCAATTCACCCCTCCACTTT. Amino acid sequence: CASSTTGANSPLHF.